This entry is about one TCR beta chain. Its antigen target is currently unknown. No base quality values were provided; no much bigger clone lies one nucleotide off. These data belong to a study of T cell responses to AZD1222 COVID-19 vaccine (dated by TCRdb to 2020 to 2023). Context from the whole study: AZD1222 recipients given second doses at about 4 weeks or at about 12 weeks were pooled, since spike-specific TCR depth and breadth were not found to differ between the two schedules. TCR sequencing was performed for about 240 trial participants, of whom around 200 were given two doses of AZD1222 and approximately 25 were given two doses of MenACWY control vaccine. Enrollment into the trials was organized by age into subgroups of 18-55, 56-69 and 70-plus years, and those subgroups contained approximately 160, 26 and 62 TCR-sequenced participants, respectively. Overall results and qualifications from the work: Conclusions about previously exposed vaccinees are limited, since just a handful of AZD1222 recipients were seropositive for SARS-CoV-2 at baseline. Most participants were white British and females outnumbered males, and the authors suggested that clonal diversity may have been underestimated. A significant rise in spike-specific TCR breadth and depth was observed after two AZD1222 doses relative to day 0 and relative to MenACWY recipients. CD4 TCRs associated with the vaccine covered the entire spike protein, and the dominant responses were in regions 160-218 and 743-854. In the small 56-69-year group, the increase in depth fell short of significance, most likely because of low power. Because no samples from the day 14 peak response were available, repertoires could be characterized only after the peak T cell response. Nearly half of unique spike-specific TCRs reportedly recognized epitopes outside regions mutated in the B.1.351 and B.1.1.7 variants.

The time point label for this specimen denotes: baseline before first vaccination. Samples from vaccinated people were obtained from the UK trials COV001 and COV002, which included a single-blind randomized controlled phase 2/3 trial of AZD1222 (ChAdOx1 nCoV-19) in healthy adults. For TCRbeta chain sequencing, PBMC samples were collected from trial participants at day 0 and at day 28 after the second dose. The CDR3 regions of human TCRbeta chains were analyzed by immunosequencing. As for the authors' bioinformatics: TCRs in the repertoires were compared against a reference library of SARS-CoV-2-specific TCRs that had been generated with the MIRA antigen-specificity platform. Breadth was defined as the fraction of unique TCRs that were SARS-CoV-2-associated. Depth was defined as the fraction of total T cells that were SARS-CoV-2-associated. Each spike-specific TCR was assigned to its reactive spike region and to a CD4 or CD8 class using the MIRA data. Log10-transformed breadth and depth values were compared by one-way ANOVA with Sidak's multiple comparisons tests. Not all clones reach the TCRdb copy of this immuneACCESS table, which keeps in-frame sequences only. Checked studies attribute under half of the gap to unresolved V genes and leave the rest unexplained. That table is the source of V, J and clone size, and D and trimming were worked out from the DNA. The sample data list 100,000 to 150,000 clones, and around 90% of these were observed just once. Just under 6.5% of the sample is in the top ten clones.

The germline V gene (reference sequence) provides CDR1 MNHEY and CDR2 SMNVEV. Including the terminal cysteine and phenylalanine, the CDR3 comprises 14 residues. Just the 42-base CDR3 DNA is kept, in frame starting at base 1. Trimming at the junction amounts to 6 bases on V and 5 bases on J, and the germline ends lie 16 bases apart. This receptor chain uses TRBV27 and TRBJ1-1; TRBD1 is perhaps the D gene, given 5 matching bases. The source is an adult in good health. Source: peripheral blood, taken on day 0 of AZD1222 vaccination. The CDR3 loop reads CASSSTWGGTEAFF. The nucleotide sequence is TGTGCCAGCAGCTCGACCTGGGGGGGTACTGAAGCTTTCTTT.